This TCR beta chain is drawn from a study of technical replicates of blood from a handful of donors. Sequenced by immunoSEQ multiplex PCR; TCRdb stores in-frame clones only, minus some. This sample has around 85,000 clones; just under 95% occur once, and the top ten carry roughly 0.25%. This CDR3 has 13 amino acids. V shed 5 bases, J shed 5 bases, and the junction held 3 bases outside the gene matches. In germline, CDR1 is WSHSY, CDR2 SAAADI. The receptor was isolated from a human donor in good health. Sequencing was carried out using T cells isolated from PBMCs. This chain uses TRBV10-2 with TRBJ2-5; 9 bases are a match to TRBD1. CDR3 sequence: CASSPTGGETQYF. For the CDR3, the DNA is TGCGCCAGCAGTCCGACAGGGGGGGAGACCCAGTACTTC.